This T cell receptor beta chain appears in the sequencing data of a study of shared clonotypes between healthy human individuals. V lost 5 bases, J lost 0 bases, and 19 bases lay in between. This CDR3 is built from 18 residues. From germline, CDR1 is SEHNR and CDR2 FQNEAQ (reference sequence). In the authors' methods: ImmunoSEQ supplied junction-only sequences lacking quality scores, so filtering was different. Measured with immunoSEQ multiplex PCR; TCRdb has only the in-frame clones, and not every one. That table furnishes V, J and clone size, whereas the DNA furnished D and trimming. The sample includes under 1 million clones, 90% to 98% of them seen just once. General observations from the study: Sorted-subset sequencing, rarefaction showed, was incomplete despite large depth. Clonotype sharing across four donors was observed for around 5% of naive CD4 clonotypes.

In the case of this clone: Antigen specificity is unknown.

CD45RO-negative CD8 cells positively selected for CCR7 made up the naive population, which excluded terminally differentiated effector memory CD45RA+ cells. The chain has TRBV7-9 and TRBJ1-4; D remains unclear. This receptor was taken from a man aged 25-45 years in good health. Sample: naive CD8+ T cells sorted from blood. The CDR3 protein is CASSQSLETRPTNEKLFF. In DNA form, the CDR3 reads TGTGCCAGCAGCCAAAGTTTGGAGACGCGACCAACTAATGAAAAACTGTTTTTT.